Listed here are 29 T cell receptor beta chains from one sample, sequenced in a study of a mutant IDH1 vaccine in newly diagnosed glioma. Their antigen targets remain unknown. Time point reported: week 11, during vaccination. All doses held 300 ug of mutant IDH1 20-mer peptide, with topical imiquimod. TCRdb's table, derived via immunoSEQ multiplex PCR, lists solely in-frame clones and lacks some. The repertoire holds 100,000 to 150,000 clones, with over 75% as singletons. The source material was PBMCs, sampled from a glioma patient whose treatment included an IDH1 peptide vaccine. Receptor source: a man aged 40-49 years with glioma.

The CDR3 loop is CSGQGFDTQYF. In nucleotides, the CDR3 is TGCAGCGGGCAGGGGTTCGATACGCAGTATTTT. The chain uses TRBV29-1 and TRBJ2-3, with D possibly TRBD1 on 6 matching bases. The CDR3 contains 11 residues. CDR1 and CDR2 (germline): SQVTM, ANQGSEA. The V and J ends lost 7 bases and 6 bases respectively, with 11 bases between them.

The chain combines TRBV21-1 with TRBJ1-2. TRBV21-1 is deemed a pseudogene. This CDR3 region has 16 residues. CDR3 sequence reads: CASSKGLGGTGYGYTF. The CDR3 DNA reads as TGTGCCAGCAGCAAAGGATTAGGCGGGACCGGCTATGGCTACACCTTC.

This clone was recorded only once. V is TRBV9 and J is TRBJ2-3, with 11 nucleotides matching TRBD2. Per germline, CDR1 SGDLS and CDR2 YYNGEE. Trimming removed 1 base from V and 5 bases from J; junction bases left unmatched: 3. There are 15 residues in the CDR3. As DNA, the CDR3 is TGTGCCAGCAGCGTACTAGCGGGAGGCCAAGATACGCAGTATTTT. Protein sequence: CASSVLAGGQDTQYF.

The genes are TRBV28 and TRBJ1-3; D gene ambiguous. Trimming left V 2 bases short and J 1 base short, with 12 bases between. CDR1 and CDR2 (germline): MDHEN, SYDVKM. The CDR3 covers 16 residues. CDR3 sequence: CASSLNDRLSGNTIYF. CDR3 nucleotide sequence: TGTGCCAGCAGTTTAAATGACCGTTTATCTGGAAACACCATATATTTT.

The chain joins TRBV19 to TRBJ1-2; possible D gene TRBD1, 6 bases. CDR1 and CDR2 from the germline V gene are LNHDA and SQIVND (reference sequence). V was pared by 7 bases and J by 4 bases, with 16 bases between. The CDR3 runs 14 residues. As DNA, the CDR3 is TGTGCCAGTACCAAAACAGGGATCCCCTATGGCTACACCTTC. Translating gives CASTKTGIPYGYTF.

V and J are TRBV7-8 and TRBJ2-1; no firm D call. The CDR3 loop spans 15 amino acids. CDR1 is SGHVS and CDR2 is FQNEAQ in the germline V gene. Trimming shortened V by 5 bases and J by 0 bases, and 11 bases separated the two germline ends. The CDR3 sequence: CASSVDGDSYNEQFF. CDR3 coding DNA: TGTGCCAGCAGCGTAGATGGGGACTCCTACAATGAGCAGTTCTTC.

The rearrangement joins TRBV7-2 to TRBJ1-6; the D gene is possibly TRBD1 (5 bases). CDR1 SGHTA and CDR2 FQGNSA come from the germline V gene. The V and J ends lost 2 bases and 16 bases respectively, with 15 bases between them. The CDR3 runs 13 residues. In DNA form, the CDR3 reads TGTGCCAGCAGCTTATCCTTCAGCGGGGCGCTCCACTTT. Protein: CASSLSFSGALHF.

This CDR3 reads CASSFGNTIYF. The CDR3 nucleotides read TGTGCCAGCAGTTTTGGAAACACCATATATTTT. V is TRBV27 and J is TRBJ1-3; D gene unclear. V was clipped by 3 bases and J by 3 bases, with 0 bases between them. Germline assignment: CDR1 MNHEY and CDR2 SMNVEV (reference sequence). There are 11 residues in the CDR3.

The genes are TRBV6-5 and TRBJ2-5; 8 bases agree with TRBD1. Germline assignment: CDR1 MNHEY and CDR2 SVGAGI. V gave up 7 bases and J gave up 5 bases; unmatched junction bases: 12. The CDR3 contains 15 residues. This CDR3 reads CASKETRGRGETQYF. The DNA for the CDR3 is TGTGCCAGCAAAGAGACCAGGGGGCGTGGGGAGACCCAGTACTTC.

V usage is TRBV5-6 and J usage is TRBJ1-6, with a weak D call TRBD1 (6 bases). This CDR3 spans 15 amino acids. Germline V CDR1 and CDR2: SGHDT, YYEEEE. V was clipped by 0 bases and J by 10 bases, with 14 bases between them. CDR3 nucleotide sequence: TGTGCCAGCAGCTTGGTGGACAGCCGAGGGTCACCCCTCCACTTT. This encodes CASSLVDSRGSPLHF.

The chain uses TRBV15 and TRBJ2-7; D possibly corresponds to TRBD1 (5 bases). The CDR3 has 13 residues. Germline CDR1 LNHNV, CDR2 YYDKDF (reference sequence). V lost 7 bases and J 4 bases, leaving 14 bases between the germline ends. CDR3 region: CATTIGHGYEQYF. The DNA of the CDR3 is TGTGCCACCACAATAGGACACGGGTACGAGCAGTACTTC.

This chain joins TRBV14 and TRBJ2-7, with D perhaps TRBD1 (6 bases). The V gene's germline CDR1 is SGHDN and CDR2 FVKESK. This CDR3 has 14 amino acids. Trimming took off 0 bases at V and 4 bases at J, with 10 bases between the two ends. The CDR3 DNA reads as TGTGCCAGCAGCCAAGACTCAGGGGTTTACGAGCAGTACTTC. The encoded protein is CASSQDSGVYEQYF.

The CDR3 reads CASSSLLADTIYF. The CDR3 DNA follows: TGTGCCAGCAGCTCTCTCCTTGCAGACACCATATATTTT. The chain has TRBV7-2 and TRBJ1-3; D is ambiguous. This CDR3 has 13 amino acids. Looked up from germline, CDR1 is SGHTA and CDR2 is FQGNSA. Deletions cut 4 bases from V and 8 bases from J, with 12 bases between.

The chain recombines TRBV7-2 with TRBJ1-2; no definite D call. The V end lost 4 bases, the J end lost 5 bases, and 14 bases lay between the germline ends. CDR3 length equals 14 residues. The germline CDR1 and CDR2 sequences are SGHTA and FQGNSA. The CDR3 nucleotides read TGTGCCAGCAGCTCCCTGAGGACCGCGTATGGCTACACCTTC. Translated, it gives CASSSLRTAYGYTF.

On this clone: The sample has other DNA sequences that encode this CDR3 too. The chain links TRBV2 to TRBJ2-3, with TRBD2 matching over 8 bases. Trimming took 6 bases from V and 0 from J; bases not matched to a gene: 2. The CDR3 totals 14 residues. Per the germline V gene, CDR1 is SNHLY and CDR2 is FYNNEI. CDR3 nucleotide sequence: TGTGCCAGCAGCCGGGGGGGAAGCACAGATACGCAGTATTTT. Amino acid sequence: CASSRGGSTDTQYF. Using reference TRBV2 and TRBJ2-3 for the parts outside the CDR3, the full variable domain is EPEVTQTPSHQVTQMGQEVILRCVPISNHLYFYWYRQILGQKVEFLVSFYNNEISEKSEIFDDQFSVERPDGSNFTLKIRSTKLEDSAMYFCASSRGGSTDTQYFGPGTRLTVL.

The CDR3 DNA follows: TGTGCCAGCAGCTTGGTGCTCCCCGGGGAGCTGTTTTTT. Protein sequence: CASSLVLPGELFF. The chain links TRBV5-6 to TRBJ2-2; D is unclear. V lost 0 bases to trimming and J lost 6 bases, with 6 bases between them. CDR3 length: 13 amino acids. Per the germline V gene, CDR1 is SGHDT and CDR2 is YYEEEE.

The chain links TRBV6-1 to TRBJ2-3; weak D call: TRBD1 (6 bases). The CDR3 spans 15 residues. Germline loops: CDR1 MNHNS, CDR2 SASEGT. V was trimmed by 1 base and J by 6 bases, leaving 14 bases between them. Here the CDR3 DNA reads TGTGCCAGCAGTGAAGGGGCAGGGGCGGTGGATACGCAGTATTTT. Translating gives CASSEGAGAVDTQYF.

This clone came up a few times. This chain connects TRBV27 to TRBJ1-1, with a weak D call TRBD1 (5 bases). With 0 bases removed from V and 5 bases from J, the gap between germline ends came to 10 bases. The germline CDR1 and CDR2 sequences are MNHEY and SMNVEV (reference sequence). The CDR3 extends over 14 amino acids. The CDR3 nucleotides are TGTGCCAGCAGTTTATCGGGGGGAGGTACTGAAGCTTTCTTT. This codes for CASSLSGGGTEAFF.

This clone has only a few counts. The rearrangement uses TRBV7-9 and TRBJ1-5; weak D call: TRBD1 (5 bases). V was cut by 5 bases and J by 0 bases, with 8 bases left in between. This CDR3 contains 14 residues. Germline V gene lookup returns CDR1 SEHNR and CDR2 FQNEAQ (reference sequence). The CDR3 DNA reads as TGTGCCAGCAGCCGTACAGGTAGCAATCAGCCCCAGCATTTT. It codes for CASSRTGSNQPQHF.

The genes are TRBV5-1 and TRBJ2-3; a weak D match, TRBD2 (6 bases). This CDR3 has 18 amino acids. CDR1 is SGHRS and CDR2 is YFSETQ in the germline V gene. Trimming left V 5 bases short and J 0 bases short, with 22 bases between. Here the CDR3 reads CASRVGSAGVTSTDTQYF. CDR3 nucleotides: TGCGCCAGCAGGGTTGGGTCAGCGGGTGTTACTAGCACAGATACGCAGTATTTT. The variable domain in full, with the rest retrieved from reference TRBV5-1 and TRBJ2-3, is KAGVTQTPRYLIKTRGQQVTLSCSPISGHRSVSWYQQTPGQGLQFLFEYFSETQRNKGNFPGRFSGRQFSNSRSEMNVSTLELGDSALYLCASRVGSAGVTSTDTQYFGPGTRLTVL.

CDR3 nucleotides: TGTGCCAGCAGCTTGACCGGGACGATTGGTGAGCAGTACTTC. It yields the protein CASSLTGTIGEQYF. The chain couples TRBV5-6 to TRBJ2-7; possibly TRBD1 or TRBD2 for D (5 bases each). CDR1 is SGHDT, CDR2 YYEEEE, per germline. V was trimmed by 1 base and J by 7 bases, leaving 15 bases between them. The CDR3 extends over 14 amino acids.

This sequence joins TRBV6-5 and TRBJ2-7; no firm D call. The CDR3 spans 14 residues. V dropped 0 bases and J dropped 3 bases, with 9 bases sitting between them. Germline loops: CDR1 MNHEY, CDR2 SVGAGI. The CDR3 is CASSYSNLGYEQYF. The DNA of the CDR3 is TGTGCCAGCAGTTACTCGAATCTGGGCTACGAGCAGTACTTC.

The rearrangement uses TRBV4-1 and TRBJ1-2; D may be TRBD1 (5 bases). The V gene's germline CDR1 is MGHRA and CDR2 YSYEKL. Trimming removed 0 bases at V and 8 bases at J, with 13 bases between. The CDR3 loop spans 14 amino acids. CDR3 sequence: CASSQDLGTRGYTF. As DNA, the CDR3 is TGCGCCAGCAGCCAAGATTTGGGGACCCGAGGCTACACCTTC.

V usage is TRBV29-1 and J usage is TRBJ2-3; D uncertain. The V end was cut by 6 bases, the J end by 0 bases, with 13 bases between. CDR1 is SQVTM, CDR2 ANQGSEA, per germline. The CDR3 covers 14 residues. CDR3 amino acids: CSVDSLDSTDTQYF. CDR3 DNA sequence: TGCAGCGTAGATTCTTTGGACAGCACAGATACGCAGTATTTT.

The chain joins TRBV7-2 to TRBJ2-2; D ambiguous. From germline, CDR1 is SGHTA and CDR2 FQGNSA. CDR3 size: 13 residues. Trimming took 1 base from V and 6 from J, leaving 6 bases between them. The CDR3 loop is CASSLELSGELFF. In nucleotides, the CDR3 is TGTGCCAGCAGCTTAGAACTATCCGGGGAGCTGTTTTTT.

The CDR3 nucleotides are TGTGCCAGCAGTCAGACAGGGCACCGGAGTTACTACGAGCAGTACTTC. Protein sequence: CASSQTGHRSYYEQYF. The chain couples TRBV9 to TRBJ2-7; 7 bases match TRBD1. V shed 5 bases and J 3 bases; nucleotides not matched to a gene: 14. Germline V gene sequence: CDR1 SGDLS, CDR2 YYNGEE. The length of the CDR3 is 16 residues.

J is TRBJ2-7 and V is TRBV10-3; D is undetermined. CDR3 size: 14 residues. The V end was cut by 4 bases, the J end by 2 bases, with 12 bases between. CDR1 is ENHRY, CDR2 SYGVKD, per germline. CDR3 nucleotides: TGTGCCATCAGTGCCCCGACGGATACCTACGAGCAGTACTTC. Encoded protein: CAISAPTDTYEQYF.

This chain uses TRBV7-2 with TRBJ2-5; 13 nucleotides align to TRBD2. V gave up 5 bases and J gave up 2 bases; unmatched junction bases: 11. CDR1 SGHTA and CDR2 FQGNSA come from the germline V gene. The CDR3 extends over 18 amino acids. The CDR3 sequence: CASSRRTSGGGGQETQYF. The CDR3 DNA reads TGTGCCAGCAGCCGCAGGACTAGCGGGGGCGGGGGGCAAGAGACCCAGTACTTC.

This clone was seen a few times. This rearrangement joins TRBV4-1 to TRBJ2-1; D is unclear. CDR1 and CDR2 from the germline V gene are MGHRA and YSYEKL. Deletions cut 1 base from V and 0 bases from J, with 10 bases between. The CDR3 length is 16 residues. CDR3 DNA sequence: TGCGCCAGCAGCCAAGGACATTCGAGCTCCTACAATGAGCAGTTCTTC. Its protein product is CASSQGHSSSYNEQFF.